The T cell receptor (beta chain) under discussion was sequenced for a study of blood T cell repertoires in COVID-19. Study in general: Samples came from the United States, Italy and Spain, spanning acute and convalescent COVID-19.

This CDR3 spans 14 amino acids. The germline gives CDR1 SNHLY, CDR2 FYNNEI. V lost 10 bases and J lost 8; bases outside the gene matches: 11. Data came from immunoSEQ multiplex PCR; TCRdb stores just in-frame clones and leaves some out. The sample contains over 350,000 clones, approximately 87% of which appear only once. Individuals drawn from around 25 US areas were roughly 18 to 95 years old. The chain has TRBV2 and TRBJ1-4, with TRBD1 identical over 9 bases. The sample consisted of PBMCs or T cells enriched from blood (not recorded which). The TCR was taken from a woman in her 30s with acute COVID-19. The CDR3 coding sequence is TGTGCCACCCGGGGGGGGACAGGGCACGAAAAACTGTTTTTT. This codes for CATRGGTGHEKLFF. Complete variable domain (other parts from reference TRBV2 and TRBJ1-4): EPEVTQTPSHQVTQMGQEVILRCVPISNHLYFYWYRQILGQKVEFLVSFYNNEISEKSEIFDDQFSVERPDGSNFTLKIRSTKLEDSAMYFCATRGGTGHEKLFFGSGTQLSVL.